The clone carrying this TCR beta chain was seen many times. What it binds is unknown. This sample was taken from a study of metastatic and nonmetastatic thyroid tumors. Study summary: The study looked at repertoires side by side in blood and in tumor or nodule tissue from malignant and benign thyroid patients.

All patients were untreated before thyroid surgery. The CDR3 is made up of 14 amino acids. Deletions cut 4 bases from V and 4 bases from J, with 11 bases between. CDR1 SGHRS and CDR2 YFSETQ come from the germline V gene. TCRdb re-clonotyped the PCR reads via MiXCR. In the table there are some 45,000 clones, roughly 15% of which are singletons. General study results and limits: Reported TCR beta diversity, measured in blood and tumor, was significantly higher for malignant thyroid tumors than for benign nodules.

The receptor comes from a female donor with papillary thyroid cancer or a benign thyroid nodule (not recorded which). Some clones in this sample may be carry-over from other donors' samples. Material: blood. The chain uses TRBV5-1 and TRBJ2-2, with D tentatively TRBD2 (6 bases). The CDR3 coding sequence is TGCGCCAGCAGCCCTAGCGTAAGCACCGGGGAGCTGTTTTTT. Translation: CASSPSVSTGELFF.